The T cell receptor (beta chain) under discussion was sequenced for a study of T cells after posttransplantation cyclophosphamide. Findings and limits, study-wide: Recipient CMV seropositivity and CMV reactivation strongly tracked TRB clonality. Skin or GI-infiltrating T cells shared few TRB sequences with blood.

The naive gate required viable CD3+CD4+ or CD3+CD8+ cells with CCR7+CD45RA+CD45RO-CD95-CD27+CD28+ phenotype. This related bone marrow graft donor gave peripheral blood on the day of marrow donation. Assay: immunoSEQ multiplex PCR; the TCRdb copy retains only in-frame clones and omits some. The sample has 31,000 or so clones, about 93% seen once. V shed 3 bases and J shed 7 bases, with 7 bases lying between them. In germline, CDR1 is MDHEN, CDR2 SYDVKM. CDR3 length equals 12 residues. As regards this clone: Its antigen is currently unknown.

V is TRBV28 and J is TRBJ2-1, with D possibly TRBD2 on 5 matching bases. The receptor's source is a woman in her fifties or sixties in good health, CMV-negative, and a related stem cell transplant donor. Sequencing was carried out using naive CD4+ T cells sorted from PBMCs. CDR3 in amino acids: CASSLGGNEQFF. The CDR3, as DNA: TGTGCCAGCAGTTTGGGCGGGAATGAGCAGTTCTTC.